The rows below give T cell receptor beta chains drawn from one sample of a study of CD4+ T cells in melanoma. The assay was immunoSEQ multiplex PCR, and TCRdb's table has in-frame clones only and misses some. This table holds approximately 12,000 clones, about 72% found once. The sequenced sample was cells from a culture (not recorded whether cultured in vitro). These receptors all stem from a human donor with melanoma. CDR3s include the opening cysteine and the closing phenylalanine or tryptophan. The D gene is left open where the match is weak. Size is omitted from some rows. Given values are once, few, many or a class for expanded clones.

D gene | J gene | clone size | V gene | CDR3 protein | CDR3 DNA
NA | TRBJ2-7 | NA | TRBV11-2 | CASSLKQYEQYF | TGTGCCAGCAGCTTAAAACAGTACGAGCAGTACTTC
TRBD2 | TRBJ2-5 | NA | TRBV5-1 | CASSLLTSPETQYF | TGCGCCAGCAGCTTACTGACTAGCCCAGAGACCCAGTACTTC
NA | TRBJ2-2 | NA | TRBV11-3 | CASSRGLSGELFF | TGTGCCAGCAGCCGTGGGTTGTCGGGGGAGCTGTTTTTT
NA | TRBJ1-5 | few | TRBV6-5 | CASSPREGGNQPQHF | TGTGCCAGCAGCCCTCGGGAGGGCGGTAATCAGCCCCAGCATTTT
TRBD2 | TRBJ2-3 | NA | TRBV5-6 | CASSLSGGAPDTQYF | TGTGCCAGCAGCCTTTCCGGGGGGGCGCCAGATACGCAGTATTTT
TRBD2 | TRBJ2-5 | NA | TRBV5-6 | CASSLRASGGETQYF | TGTGCCAGCAGCTTGAGGGCCTCGGGGGGGGAGACCCAGTACTTC
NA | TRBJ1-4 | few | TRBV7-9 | CASAGGANEKLFF | TGTGCCAGCGCCGGGGGGGCTAATGAAAAACTGTTTTTT
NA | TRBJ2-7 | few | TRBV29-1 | CSVGPRDYEQYF | TGCAGCGTTGGGCCCCGGGACTACGAGCAGTACTTC
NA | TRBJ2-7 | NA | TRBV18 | CASSPSYGAYEQYF | TGTGCCAGCTCACCTTCATATGGGGCCTACGAGCAGTACTTC
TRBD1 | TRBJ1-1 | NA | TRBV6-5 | CAIARIQGNLEAFF | TGTGCCATCGCCCGGATACAGGGGAACCTTGAAGCTTTCTTT
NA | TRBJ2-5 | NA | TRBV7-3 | CASSLTPGGPGGTQYF | TGTGCCAGCAGCTTAACTCCGGGGGGCCCCGGTGGGACCCAGTACTTC
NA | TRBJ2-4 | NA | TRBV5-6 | CASSLLSGSPQGIQYF | TGTGCCAGCAGCTTGCTTTCGGGCTCCCCCCAAGGCATTCAGTACTTC
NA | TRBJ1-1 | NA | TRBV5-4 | CASSNVGPSTEAFF | TGTGCCAGCAGCAATGTGGGGCCAAGCACTGAAGCTTTCTTT
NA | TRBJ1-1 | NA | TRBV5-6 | CASSLLDTENTEAFF | TGTGCCAGCAGCTTACTCGACACCGAGAACACTGAAGCTTTCTTT
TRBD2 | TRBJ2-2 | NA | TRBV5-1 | CASGGEAGTGELFF | TGCGCCAGCGGGGGGGAGGCCGGCACCGGGGAGCTGTTTTTT
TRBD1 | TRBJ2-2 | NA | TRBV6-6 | CASSIQGETGELFF | TGTGCCAGCAGTATCCAGGGGGAGACTGGGGAGCTGTTTTTT
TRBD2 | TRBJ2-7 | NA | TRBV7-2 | CASSLTSGGRGPGEQYF | TGTGCCAGCAGCTTAACTAGCGGGGGGCGAGGGCCTGGTGAGCAGTACTTC
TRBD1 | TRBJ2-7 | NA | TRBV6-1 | CASSESGTASYEQYF | TGTGCCAGCAGTGAATCTGGGACAGCTTCCTACGAGCAGTACTTC
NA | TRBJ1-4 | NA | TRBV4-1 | CASSRSFNEKLFF | TGCGCCAGCAGCCGATCTTTTAATGAAAAACTGTTTTTT
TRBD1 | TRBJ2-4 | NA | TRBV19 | CASSGTGTGNIQYF | TGTGCCAGTAGTGGAACCGGGACAGGGAACATTCAGTACTTC
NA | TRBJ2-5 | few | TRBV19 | CASSIRLGGEAQYF | TGTGCCAGTAGTATTCGTCTGGGGGGCGAGGCCCAGTACTTC
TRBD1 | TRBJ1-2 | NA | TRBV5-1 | CASSFRIRDRAISDYGYTF | TGCGCCAGCAGCTTTCGAATCCGGGACAGGGCAATTTCGGACTATGGCTACACCTTC
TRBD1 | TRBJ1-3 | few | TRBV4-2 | CASSHPGGGFGNTIYF | TGTGCCAGCAGCCATCCAGGAGGGGGCTTTGGAAACACCATATATTTT
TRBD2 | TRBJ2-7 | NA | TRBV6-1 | CASSPHLAGADSQYF | TGTGCCAGCAGTCCCCACCTAGCGGGGGCCGACTCCCAGTACTTC
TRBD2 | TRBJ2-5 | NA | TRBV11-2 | CASSLRTRSGGALETQYF | TGTGCCAGCAGCTTACGAACCAGGAGCGGGGGGGCCTTAGAGACCCAGTACTTC
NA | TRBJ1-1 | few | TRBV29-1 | CSVTRDQHTEAFF | TGCAGCGTTACCCGGGACCAACACACTGAAGCTTTCTTT
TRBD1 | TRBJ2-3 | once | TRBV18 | CASSPTRGTDTQYF | TGTGCCAGCTCACCAACCAGGGGGACAGATACGCAGTATTTT
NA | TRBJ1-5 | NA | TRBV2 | CASSPREGGNQPQHF | TGTGCCAGCAGCCCTCGGGAGGGCGGTAATCAGCCCCAGCATTTT
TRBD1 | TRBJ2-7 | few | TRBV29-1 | CSVVLPGQYEQYF | TGCAGCGTTGTGCTTCCGGGACAGTATGAGCAGTACTTC
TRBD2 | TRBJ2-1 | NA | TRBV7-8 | CASSLQRGVANEQFF | TGTGCCAGCAGCTTACAGCGGGGGGTAGCAAATGAGCAGTTCTTC
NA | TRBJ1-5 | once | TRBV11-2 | CASSSQGGGDQPQHF | TGTGCCAGCAGCTCCCAGGGCGGTGGTGATCAGCCCCAGCATTTT
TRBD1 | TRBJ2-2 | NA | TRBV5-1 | CASSLVGGNTGELFF | TGCGCCAGCAGCTTGGTAGGGGGCAACACCGGGGAGCTGTTTTTT
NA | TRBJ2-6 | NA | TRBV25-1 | CASSEFRAGANVLTF | TGTGCCAGCAGTGAATTTCGTGCTGGGGCCAACGTCCTGACTTTC
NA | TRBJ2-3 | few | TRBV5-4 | CASSFGGRDTQYF | TGTGCCAGCAGCTTTGGTGGCCGAGATACGCAGTATTTT
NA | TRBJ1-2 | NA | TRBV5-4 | CASSSSRGRGNYGYTF | TGTGCCAGCAGCTCAAGTCGGGGGCGCGGGAACTATGGCTACACCTTC
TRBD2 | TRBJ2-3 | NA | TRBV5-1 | CASSLRTSGATDTQYF | TGCGCCAGCAGCCTGCGGACTAGCGGGGCGACAGATACGCAGTATTTT
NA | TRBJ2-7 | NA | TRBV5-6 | CASSRRGYSSYEQYF | TGTGCCAGCAGCCGCCGGGGATACAGCTCCTACGAGCAGTACTTC
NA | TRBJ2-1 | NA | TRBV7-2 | CASSELSSYNEQFF | TGTGCCAGCAGCGAATTGAGCTCCTACAATGAGCAGTTCTTC
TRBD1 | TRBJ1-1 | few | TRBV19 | CASSMGTGGHTEAFF | TGTGCCAGTAGTATGGGTACAGGGGGTCACACTGAAGCTTTCTTT
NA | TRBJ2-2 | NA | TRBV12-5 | CASGRGAPGGELFF | TGTGCTAGTGGTCGTGGGGCCCCGGGGGGGGAGCTGTTTTTT
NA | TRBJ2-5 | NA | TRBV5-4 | CASSSGLEKETQYF | TGTGCCAGCAGCTCCGGACTCGAAAAAGAGACCCAGTACTTC